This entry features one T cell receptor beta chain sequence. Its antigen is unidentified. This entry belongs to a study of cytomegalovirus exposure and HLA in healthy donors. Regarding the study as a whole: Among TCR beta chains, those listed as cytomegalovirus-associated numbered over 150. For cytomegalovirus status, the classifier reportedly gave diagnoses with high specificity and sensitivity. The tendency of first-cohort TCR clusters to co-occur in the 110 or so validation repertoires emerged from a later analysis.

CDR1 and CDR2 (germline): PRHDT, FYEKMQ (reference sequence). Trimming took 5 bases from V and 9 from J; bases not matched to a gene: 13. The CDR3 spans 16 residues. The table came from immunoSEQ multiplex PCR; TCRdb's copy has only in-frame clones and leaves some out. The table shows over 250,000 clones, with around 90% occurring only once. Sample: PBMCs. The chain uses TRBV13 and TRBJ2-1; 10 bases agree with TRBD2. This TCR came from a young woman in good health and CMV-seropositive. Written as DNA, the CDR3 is TGTGCCAGCAGCCCCATATACGAGCGGGGGGGCGGTGAGCAGTTCTTC. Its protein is CASSPIYERGGGEQFF.